A single TCR beta chain is shown here with its context. Its antigen remains unknown. The CDR3 is 13 residues long. Per germline, CDR1 SQVTM and CDR2 ANQGSEA. The authors ran a second PCR of roughly 7 to 11 cycles using a sample-barcoded 5' primer and a J-beta primer mix. Using its own MiXCR run on the 5' RACE reads, TCRdb lists one record per CDR3 protein. The data hold 600,000 or so distinct CDR3 sequences, with 20% to 25% observed a single time. This entry is derived from a study of blood T cells in healthy people across ages. The people who gave samples were healthy Caucasians from Russia, aged about 6 to 100. Approximately 10 milliliters was the volume of peripheral blood drawn from each donor. Findings of the study overall: Strongly correlated with naive T cell percentage was TCR beta diversity. The study could not conclusively compare naive and antigen-experienced cells, given its unsorted PBMCs.

This receptor was identified in a man between 65 and 80 years old in good health. Input material: blood. The gene calls are TRBV29-1 and TRBJ2-5, with D hard to call. The J call may be wrong; the DNA end is better matched by TRBJ2-7. As DNA, the CDR3 is TGCAGCGTTGTGGCCGTCAGCGTCTACGAGCAGTACTTC. Translating it yields CSVVAVSVYEQYF.